Given below is one T cell receptor beta chain in context. These data belong to a study of CD8 T cells in Susac syndrome. Reverse transcription of about 0.5 to 1 ug RNA was performed with random hexamers. Across 54 Vbeta and 13 Jbeta, TCR beta CDR3 was amplified with immunoSEQ multiplex PCR. TCRdb itself ran the immunoSEQ multiplex PCR reads through MiXCR, one entry per CDR3 protein. The sample holds roughly 330,000 distinct CDR3 sequences, under 95% seen once. The CDR3 has 12 amino acids. The V gene lost 1 base and the J gene lost 5 bases, with 6 bases spanning the gap. Germline V gene lookup returns CDR1 SGHRS and CDR2 YFSETQ. CD8+ and CD4+ blood T cells underwent TCR beta sequencing. Negative magnetic isolation gave CD8+ and CD4+ cells; FACS enriched CD8+ TEMRA.

The specimen was CD4+ T cells from PBMCs. This clonotype originated in a human donor with multiple sclerosis. The V gene is TRBV5-1, the J gene TRBJ2-5; D ambiguous. CDR3 DNA: TGCGCCAGCAGCTTGAATTTCGAGACCCAGTACTTC. As protein: CASSLNFETQYF.